This entry describes one T cell receptor (beta chain). Time point noted: newly diagnosed GD, antithyroid drugs for less than 3 months. PBMC-extracted RNA yielded the TCR library. This entry is derived from a study of regulatory T cells in long-lasting Graves disease. CDR1 and CDR2 from the germline V gene are DFQATT and SNEGSKA (reference sequence). The CDR3 extends over 13 amino acids. Trimming took 3 bases from V and 8 from J, leaving 16 bases between them. Through Arm-PCR of CDR3 regions and iRepertoire HTBI primers, TCR beta libraries were built. A single record per CDR3 protein comes from TCRdb applying MiXCR to the multiplex PCR reads. The sample has hundreds of thousands of distinct CDR3 sequences; roughly 15% are singletons. Separately, the same data were catalogued under a study of T cells in Graves' hyperthyroidism and ophthalmopathy.

The gene calls are TRBV20-1 and TRBJ1-1; D remains ambiguous. This sample comprised peripheral blood mononuclear cells (PBMCs), obtained at new diagnosis, from a patient treated with antithyroid drugs. The clonotype originates from a woman younger than 45 with Graves disease. DNA for the CDR3: TGCAGTGCTAGCAAATCGGTTCTTCGGGAAGCTTTCTTT. Its protein is CSASKSVLREAFF.